The sequence of this T cell receptor (beta chain) was determined in a study of shared clonotypes between healthy human individuals. Findings of the study overall: Limitation of the genetic and exposure-history diversity represented came from the few donors. Sampling involved blood alone; tissue repertoires likely differ. Estimated richness values were generally larger in naive subsets than in memory subsets.

The naive CD8 fraction comprised CD45RO-negative cells positively selected for CCR7 and excluded terminally differentiated effector memory CD45RA+ cells. Sorted-subset replicate PCR reactions contained roughly 200 ng DNA, corresponding to about 30,000 T cell genomes. Only in-frame clones appear in the TCRdb table, and some are missing; sequencing was by immunoSEQ multiplex PCR. The sample carries about 2 million clones, just under 95% recorded once. The CDR3 has 12 residues. With 5 bases removed from V and 5 bases from J, the gap between germline ends came to 12 bases. The germline CDR1 and CDR2 sequences are SQVTM and ANQGSEA. Comment on this clone: Its antigen is still unknown.

This sequence was found in a man younger than 35 in good health. The chain couples TRBV29-1 to TRBJ1-1; the D gene is possibly TRBD1 (6 bases). The specimen sequenced was naive CD8+ T cells sorted from blood. DNA of the CDR3: TGCAGCGTTCCAAGGGGGGGAACTGAAGCTTTCTTT. Its translation: CSVPRGGTEAFF. Full variable domain (rest looked up from reference TRBV29-1 and TRBJ1-1): SAVISQKPSRDICQRGTSLTIQCQVDSQVTMMFWYRQQPGQSLTLIATANQGSEATYESGFVIDKFPISRPNLTFSTLTVSNMSPEDSSIYLCSVPRGGTEAFFGQGTRLTVV.